This T cell receptor (beta chain) appears in the sequencing data of a study of cytomegalovirus exposure and HLA in healthy donors. Whole-study results and caveats: DRB1 showed the most TCR associations and HLA-C the fewest in a later analysis, as rates varied by HLA locus.

Regarding this clone: What it binds is unknown.

Germline CDR1 SEHNR, CDR2 FQNEAQ (reference sequence). The V end was cut by 4 bases, the J end by 5 bases, with 11 bases between. CDR3 size: 13 residues. PCR employed 60 Vbeta and 13 Jbeta primers. Data came from immunoSEQ multiplex PCR; TCRdb stores just in-frame clones and leaves some out. The sample lists 150,000 to 200,000 clones; more than 75% were seen once. V gene TRBV7-9 combines with J gene TRBJ1-2; D is unresolved. The TCR sequence derives from a girl under three years old in good health and CMV-seronegative. Material: PBMCs. The chain's CDR3 is CASSYTSGYGYTF. The CDR3 nucleotides are TGTGCCAGCAGCTACACCAGCGGATATGGCTACACCTTC.